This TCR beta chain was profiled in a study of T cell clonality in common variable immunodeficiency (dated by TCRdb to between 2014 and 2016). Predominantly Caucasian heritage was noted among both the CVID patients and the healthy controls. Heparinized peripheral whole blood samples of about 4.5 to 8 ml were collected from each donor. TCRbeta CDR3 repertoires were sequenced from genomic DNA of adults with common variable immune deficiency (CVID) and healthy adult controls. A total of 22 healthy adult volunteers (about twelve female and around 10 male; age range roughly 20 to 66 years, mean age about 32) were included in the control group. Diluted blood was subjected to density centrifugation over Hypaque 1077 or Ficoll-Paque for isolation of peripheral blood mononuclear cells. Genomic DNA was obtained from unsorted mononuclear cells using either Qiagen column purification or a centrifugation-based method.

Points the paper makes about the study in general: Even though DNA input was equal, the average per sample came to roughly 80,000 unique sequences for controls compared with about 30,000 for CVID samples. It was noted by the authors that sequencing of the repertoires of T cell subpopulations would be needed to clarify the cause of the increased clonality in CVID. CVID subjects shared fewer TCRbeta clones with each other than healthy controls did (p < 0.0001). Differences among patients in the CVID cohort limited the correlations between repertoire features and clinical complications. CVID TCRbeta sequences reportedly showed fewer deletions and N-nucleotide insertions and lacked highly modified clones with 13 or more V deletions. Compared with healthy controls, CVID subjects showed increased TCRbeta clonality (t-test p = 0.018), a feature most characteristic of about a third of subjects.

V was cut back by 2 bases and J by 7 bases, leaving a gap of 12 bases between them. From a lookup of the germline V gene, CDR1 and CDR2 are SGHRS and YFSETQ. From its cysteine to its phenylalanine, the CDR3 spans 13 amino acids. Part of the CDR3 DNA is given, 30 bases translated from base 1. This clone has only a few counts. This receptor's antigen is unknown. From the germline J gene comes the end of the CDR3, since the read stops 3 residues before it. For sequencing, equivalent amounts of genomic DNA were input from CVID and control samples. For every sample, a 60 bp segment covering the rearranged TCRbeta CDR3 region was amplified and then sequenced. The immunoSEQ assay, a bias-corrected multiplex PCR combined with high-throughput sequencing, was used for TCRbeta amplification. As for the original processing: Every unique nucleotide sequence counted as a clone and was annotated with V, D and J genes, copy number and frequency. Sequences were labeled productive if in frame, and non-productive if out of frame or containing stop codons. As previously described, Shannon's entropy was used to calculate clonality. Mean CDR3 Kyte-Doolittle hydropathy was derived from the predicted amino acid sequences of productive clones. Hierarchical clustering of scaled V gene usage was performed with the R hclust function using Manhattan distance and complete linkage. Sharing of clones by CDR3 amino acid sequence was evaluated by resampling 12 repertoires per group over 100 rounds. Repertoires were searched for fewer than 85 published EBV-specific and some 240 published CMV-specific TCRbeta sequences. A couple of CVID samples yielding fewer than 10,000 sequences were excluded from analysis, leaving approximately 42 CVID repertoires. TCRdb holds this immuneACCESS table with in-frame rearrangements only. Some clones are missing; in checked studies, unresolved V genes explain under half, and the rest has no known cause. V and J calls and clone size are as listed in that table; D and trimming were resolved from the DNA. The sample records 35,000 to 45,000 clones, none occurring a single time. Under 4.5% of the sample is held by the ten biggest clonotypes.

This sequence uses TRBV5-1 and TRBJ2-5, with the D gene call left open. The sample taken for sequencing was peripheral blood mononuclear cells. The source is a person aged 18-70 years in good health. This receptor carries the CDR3 CASSFEGSRTQYF. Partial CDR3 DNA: TGCGCCAGCAGCTTCGAAGGGTCCCGGACC.